This TCR beta chain was recorded in a study of beta chain features in type 1 diabetes. Study-wide results and limits: Possibly, sequencing cDNA over-represented cells that had high TCR expression levels. Significant though moderate, a shortening of TCRB CDR3s appeared in all four CD4+ subsets of Type 1 diabetes patients. The study found fewer insertions and more deletions at VDJ junctions in type 1 diabetes patients.

The whole isolated RNA underwent reverse transcription, so sequencing captured expressed TCRB transcripts. Repertoires were generated with immunoSEQ multiplex PCR, while TCRdb's copy carries only in-frame clones and drops some. The profile shows around 600,000 clones, around 12% of them singletons. Worth noting for this clone: Antigen unknown.

Germline V gives CDR1 LNHDA, CDR2 SQIVND (reference sequence). Trimming at V came to 10 bases and at J to 5 bases, leaving 10 bases not matched to a gene. This CDR3 contains 13 residues. This chain links TRBV19 with TRBJ2-5, with TRBD1 matching 7 bases. Sequenced sample: naive CD4+ T cells from blood. The origin of this receptor is a man aged 30 to 45 with type 1 diabetes. CDR3 nucleotide sequence: TGTGCCACGCAAAGGGGGCGCGGGGAGACCCAGTACTTC. Translating gives CATQRGRGETQYF.